The next 26 T cell receptor beta chains were all read from a single sample in a study of control samples from healthy donors and cancer patients. Profiled with immunoSEQ multiplex PCR; TCRdb holds only in-frame clones, not every one. The sample holds 40,000 to 65,000 clones, about 90% seen once. The specimen sequenced was PBMCs. These receptor sequences come from a man aged 60-69 years with head and neck cancer.

V usage is TRBV4-3 and J usage is TRBJ1-3; no firm D call. The CDR3 extends over 16 amino acids. V was pared by 0 bases and J by 0 bases, with 9 bases between. Germline CDR1 and CDR2: LGHNA and YSLEER. CDR3 protein: CASSQDPRSSGNTIYF. CDR3 coding DNA: TGCGCCAGCAGCCAAGATCCCCGGAGCTCTGGAAACACCATATATTTT.

The V and J genes are TRBV6-5 and TRBJ2-4; D perhaps matches TRBD1 (5 bases). Trimming took off 5 bases at V and 3 bases at J, with 11 bases between the two ends. Germline lookup yields CDR1 MNHEY and CDR2 SVGAGI. CDR3 length: 14 amino acids. This CDR3 reads CASSPGQGKNIQYF. In DNA, the CDR3 is TGTGCCAGCAGTCCAGGACAAGGCAAAAACATTCAGTACTTC.

V is TRBV18 and J is TRBJ1-3; no clear D gene. Looked up from germline, CDR1 is KGHSH and CDR2 is LQKENI. Between the trimmed V and J ends, which lost 5 bases and 2 bases, there was a span of 31 bases. CDR3 length equals 21 residues. CDR3 sequence reads: CASSAVYRQVGPGRPGNTIYF. The DNA of the CDR3 is TGTGCCAGCTCAGCCGTATACAGACAAGTGGGCCCGGGGAGGCCTGGAAACACCATATATTTT.

CDR3 coding DNA: TGTGCCAGCAGCCAAGATTCCAGCGGGGGATACAATGAGCAGTTCTTC. Its translation: CASSQDSSGGYNEQFF. The chain joins TRBV4-2 to TRBJ2-1; TRBD2 agrees at 8 bases. Germline loops: CDR1 LGHNA, CDR2 YNFKEQ. V lost 0 bases, J lost 4 bases, and 5 bases stayed unmatched. The CDR3 contains 16 residues.

J is TRBJ2-2 and V is TRBV29-1; the D gene is possibly TRBD2 (6 bases). V gave up 7 bases and J gave up 5 bases, with 11 bases separating them. The CDR3 extends over 12 amino acids. The germline V gene has CDR1 SQVTM and CDR2 ANQGSEA. CDR3 DNA: TGCAGCGGGGGCCTAGCGACCGGGGAGCTGTTTTTT. Its protein is CSGGLATGELFF.

A single count supports this clone. The V call is TRBV7-2, the J call TRBJ2-5; no clear D gene. CDR1 SGHTA and CDR2 FQGNSA come from the germline V gene. Trimming took off 5 bases at V and 2 bases at J, with 9 bases between the two ends. The CDR3 runs 13 residues. The CDR3 DNA sequence: TGTGCCAGCAGCGCTCGGAGACAAGAGACCCAGTACTTC. Its protein is CASSARRQETQYF.

In its sample, this clone was seen once. This chain uses TRBV7-3 with TRBJ2-1, with 11 bases lining up with TRBD2. This CDR3 comprises 15 residues. Losses at the gene ends were 4 bases for V and 10 bases for J; bases not matched to a gene: 9. CDR1 and CDR2 from the germline V gene are SGHTA and FQGTGA. CDR3 in DNA: TGTGCCAGCAGCTCCTTAGCGGGAGGGGGGGGAGAGCAGTTCTTC. It is translated as CASSSLAGGGGEQFF.

The V call is TRBV5-1, the J call TRBJ2-2, with 8 positions matching TRBD1. This CDR3 is 15 amino acids long. With 2 bases clipped from V and 1 base from J, the junction kept 1 base outside the gene matches. CDR1 and CDR2 (germline): SGHRS, YFSETQ. CDR3 sequence (DNA): TGCGCCAGCAGCTTACAGGGGGGGAACACCGGGGAGCTGTTTTTT. Amino acids: CASSLQGGNTGELFF. Full variable domain (missing parts from reference TRBV5-1 and TRBJ2-2): KAGVTQTPRYLIKTRGQQVTLSCSPISGHRSVSWYQQTPGQGLQFLFEYFSETQRNKGNFPGRFSGRQFSNSRSEMNVSTLELGDSALYLCASSLQGGNTGELFFGEGSRLTVL.

The rearrangement joins TRBV7-2 to TRBJ2-7, with 13 bases matching TRBD2. CDR1 and CDR2 (germline): SGHTA, FQGNSA. The CDR3 length is 15 residues. The ends lost 5 bases at V and 2 bases at J; junction bases unmatched: 3. The CDR3: CASSAGLAGAYEQYF. CDR3 nucleotide sequence: TGTGCCAGCAGCGCCGGACTAGCGGGAGCCTACGAGCAGTACTTC.

This clone was picked up a small number of times. V usage is TRBV5-5 and J usage is TRBJ1-6; D possibly corresponds to TRBD1 (6 bases). The germline V gene encodes CDR1 SGHKS and CDR2 YYEKEE (reference sequence). V lost 1 base to trimming and J lost 7 bases, with 18 bases between them. This CDR3 has 17 residues. CDR3 bases: TGTGCCAGCAGCTTGAGCTTTTGGCAGGGGAAGAATTCACCCCTCCACTTT. It yields the protein CASSLSFWQGKNSPLHF.

This clone was seen only a few times. This sequence joins TRBV5-6 and TRBJ1-1, with a tentative D call TRBD1 (5 bases). V lost 0 bases and J lost 5, with 11 bases in between. Looked up from germline, CDR1 is SGHDT and CDR2 is YYEEEE. This CDR3 is 14 amino acids long. The CDR3 DNA reads TGTGCCAGCAGCTTGGGCTTCGGGGGGACTGAAGCTTTCTTT. Translating it yields CASSLGFGGTEAFF. Variable domain in full (rest from reference TRBV5-6 and TRBJ1-1): DAGVTQSPTHLIKTRGQQVTLRCSPKSGHDTVSWYQQALGQGPQFIFQYYEEEERQRGNFPDRFSGHQFPNYSSELNVNALLLGDSALYLCASSLGFGGTEAFFGQGTRLTVV.

J is TRBJ2-5 and V is TRBV7-2; D is ambiguous. From germline, CDR1 is SGHTA and CDR2 FQGNSA. The germline V and J ends were trimmed by 4 bases and 3 bases, with 21 bases remaining between them. There are 17 residues in the CDR3. CDR3 residues: CASSSPIGNRPKETQYF. CDR3 nucleotide sequence: TGTGCCAGCAGCTCCCCGATAGGGAATAGGCCAAAAGAGACCCAGTACTTC.

This clone was seen only a few times. This chain joins TRBV18 and TRBJ2-5; D may be TRBD1 (6 bases). The CDR3 totals 14 residues. V was cut by 0 bases and J by 4 bases, with 9 bases left in between. The germline V gene encodes CDR1 KGHSH and CDR2 LQKENI. In DNA form, the CDR3 reads TGTGCCAGCTCACCACCGGGCAGGGGAGAGACCCAGTACTTC. Its translation: CASSPPGRGETQYF.

The chain has TRBV30 and TRBJ1-6, with D hard to call. Trimming took off 4 bases at V and 3 bases at J, with 7 bases between the two ends. Per the germline V gene, CDR1 is GTSNPN and CDR2 is SVGIG (reference sequence). The CDR3 loop spans 13 amino acids. CDR3 loop: CAWTGNYNSPLHF. CDR3 nucleotide sequence: TGTGCCTGGACGGGGAACTATAATTCACCCCTCCACTTT.

V and J are TRBV28 and TRBJ1-5, with a possible D match to TRBD1 (5 bases). The germline gives CDR1 MDHEN, CDR2 SYDVKM. This CDR3 is 12 amino acids long. Trimming removed 8 bases at V and 11 bases at J, with 16 bases between. The CDR3 sequence is CASGQGDLSQHF. For the CDR3, the DNA is TGTGCCAGCGGGCAGGGTGATTTGTCCCAGCATTTT.

This clone has a single count. J is TRBJ2-1 and V is TRBV7-9; 8 bases are a match to TRBD2. J gave up 6 bases and V 6 bases, and 19 bases lay outside the gene matches. The CDR3 totals 18 residues. Germline assignment: CDR1 SEHNR and CDR2 FQNEAQ (reference sequence). CDR3 sequence (DNA): TGTGCCAGCAGAACCACCCCCGGGGGGGCTCGAAAGGTCAATGAGCAGTTCTTC. It is translated as CASRTTPGGARKVNEQFF.

The CDR3 nucleotides are TGTGCCACCAGTGATGCAGGGCTTGGGGCCAACGTCCTGACTTTC. This translates into CATSDAGLGANVLTF. The rearrangement uses TRBV24-1 and TRBJ2-6; perhaps TRBD1 as D (5 bases). CDR3 length equals 15 residues. Germline V gene data show CDR1 as KGHDR and CDR2 as SFDVKD. V shed 3 bases and J shed 3 bases, with 8 bases lying between them.

The chain employs TRBV4-1 and TRBJ1-3; the match to TRBD1 covers 7 bases. The CDR3 sequence is 17 residues long. Trimming took 1 base from V and 4 from J; bases not matched to a gene: 10. The germline CDR1 and CDR2 sequences are MGHRA and YSYEKL. The DNA for the CDR3 is TGCGCCAGCAGCCAAGGTAGAAGGGGGCAATCCGGAAACACCATATATTTT. Residues: CASSQGRRGQSGNTIYF.

V usage is TRBV7-2 and J usage is TRBJ1-2, with D possibly being TRBD1 (5 bases). V lost 2 bases and J lost 4, with 14 bases in between. Germline lookup yields CDR1 SGHTA and CDR2 FQGNSA. This CDR3 has 15 amino acids. CDR3 DNA sequence: TGTGCCAGCAGCTTAAATGGCCAGGGTTCCTATGGCTACACCTTC. As protein: CASSLNGQGSYGYTF.

V and J are TRBV14 and TRBJ2-1; 8 bases map to TRBD2. Germline values: CDR1 SGHDN, CDR2 FVKESK. V lost 8 bases and J lost 2; bases outside the gene matches: 11. The CDR3 is 16 amino acids. In DNA form, the CDR3 reads TGTGCCAGCGCTAGCTCGGGAGGGGTACCCTACAATGAGCAGTTCTTC. Encoded protein: CASASSGGVPYNEQFF.

The chain has TRBV2 and TRBJ1-2, with D unresolved. CDR1 is SNHLY and CDR2 is FYNNEI in the germline V gene. This CDR3 region has 13 residues. V was cut by 2 bases and J by 8 bases, with 12 bases left in between. This CDR3 reads CASSENGSGGYTF. CDR3 nucleotide sequence: TGTGCCAGCAGTGAAAATGGGAGTGGGGGCTACACCTTC.

This clone appeared a few times. The V and J genes are TRBV4-3 and TRBJ2-1, with TRBD2 matching 8 bases. The ends lost 0 bases at V and 4 bases at J; junction bases unmatched: 11. From germline, CDR1 is LGHNA and CDR2 YSLEER. CDR3 size: 18 residues. The CDR3 coding sequence is TGCGCCAGCAGCCAAGATCAAGGCGGGAGGCTACTATACAATGAGCAGTTCTTC. Residues: CASSQDQGGRLLYNEQFF.

The chain employs TRBV5-4 and TRBJ1-2, with D perhaps TRBD1 (6 bases). Germline CDR1 is SGHNT and CDR2 is YYREEE (reference sequence). This CDR3 contains 12 residues. V was pared by 5 bases and J by 4 bases, with 9 bases between. The CDR3, as DNA: TGTGCCAGCAGGGGGGGGGCCTATGGCTACACCTTC. This sequence encodes CASRGGAYGYTF.

The chain couples TRBV27 to TRBJ1-2, with a tentative D call TRBD1 (5 bases). CDR1 and CDR2 (germline): MNHEY, SMNVEV (reference sequence). V was shortened by 5 bases and J by 6 bases, with 16 bases between the two germline ends. This CDR3 is built from 14 residues. The CDR3 nucleotides read TGTGCCAGCAGTCTCCGGTGGGGGTCCCATGGCTACACCTTC. Protein sequence: CASSLRWGSHGYTF.

This rearrangement joins TRBV7-3 to TRBJ2-7, with 8 bases fitting TRBD2. Germline CDR1 and CDR2: SGHTA and FQGTGA. The CDR3 extends over 14 amino acids. V shed 5 bases and J 2 bases; nucleotides not matched to a gene: 5. The CDR3 region is CASSPAGGAYEQYF. In DNA form, the CDR3 reads TGTGCCAGCAGCCCTGCGGGGGGAGCCTACGAGCAGTACTTC.

This chain uses TRBV5-4 with TRBJ1-2; TRBD1 might be the D (5 bases). Germline lookup yields CDR1 SGHNT and CDR2 YYREEE (reference sequence). CDR3 size: 13 residues. Trimming cost V 5 bases and J 8 bases, with 16 bases left between them. The CDR3 here is CASSNGAGRGYTF. CDR3 nucleotides: TGTGCCAGCAGTAATGGGGCAGGGAGGGGCTACACCTTC. Filled out from reference TRBV5-4 and TRBJ1-2, the complete variable domain reads ETGVTQSPTHLIKTRGQQVTLRCSSQSGHNTVSWYQQALGQGPQFIFQYYREEENGRGNFPPRFSGLQFPNYSSELNVNALELDDSALYLCASSNGAGRGYTFGSGTRLTVV.